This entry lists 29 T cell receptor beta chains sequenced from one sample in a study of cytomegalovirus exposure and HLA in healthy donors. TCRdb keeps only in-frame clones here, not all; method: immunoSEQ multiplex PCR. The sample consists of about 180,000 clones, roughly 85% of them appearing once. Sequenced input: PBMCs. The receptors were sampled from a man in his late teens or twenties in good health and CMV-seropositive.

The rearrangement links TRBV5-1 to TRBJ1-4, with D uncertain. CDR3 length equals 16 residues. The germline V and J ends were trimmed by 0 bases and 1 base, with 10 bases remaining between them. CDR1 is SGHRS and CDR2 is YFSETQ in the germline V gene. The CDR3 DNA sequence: TGCGCCAGCAGCTTGGCCGGGCGGGGAACTAATGAAAAACTGTTTTTT. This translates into CASSLAGRGTNEKLFF.

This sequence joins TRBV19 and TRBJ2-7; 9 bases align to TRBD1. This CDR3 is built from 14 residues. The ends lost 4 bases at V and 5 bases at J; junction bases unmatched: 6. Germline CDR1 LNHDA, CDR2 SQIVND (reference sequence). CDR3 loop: CASSTRQGVDEQYF. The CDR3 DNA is TGTGCCAGTAGTACCCGACAGGGGGTGGACGAGCAGTACTTC.

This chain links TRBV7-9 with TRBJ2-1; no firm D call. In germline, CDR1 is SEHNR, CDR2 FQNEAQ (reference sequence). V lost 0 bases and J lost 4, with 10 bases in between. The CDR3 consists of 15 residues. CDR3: CASSLAVSSYNEQFF. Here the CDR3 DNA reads TGTGCCAGCAGCTTAGCGGTTTCTAGTTACAATGAGCAGTTCTTC.

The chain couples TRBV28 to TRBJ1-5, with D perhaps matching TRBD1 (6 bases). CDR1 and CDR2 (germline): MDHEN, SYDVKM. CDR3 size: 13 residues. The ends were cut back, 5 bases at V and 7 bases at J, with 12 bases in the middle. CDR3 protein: CASSQDRSQPQHF. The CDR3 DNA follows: TGTGCCAGCAGTCAAGACAGGAGCCAGCCCCAGCATTTT.

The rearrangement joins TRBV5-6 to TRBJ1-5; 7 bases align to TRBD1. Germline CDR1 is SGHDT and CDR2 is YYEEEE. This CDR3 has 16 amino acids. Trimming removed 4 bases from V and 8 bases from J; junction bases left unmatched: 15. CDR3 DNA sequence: TGTGCCAGCAGCCTCTCTAGGGACAGTTTAGTTAAGCCCCAGCATTTT. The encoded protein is CASSLSRDSLVKPQHF. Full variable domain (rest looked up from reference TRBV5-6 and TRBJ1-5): DAGVTQSPTHLIKTRGQQVTLRCSPKSGHDTVSWYQQALGQGPQFIFQYYEEEERQRGNFPDRFSGHQFPNYSSELNVNALLLGDSALYLCASSLSRDSLVKPQHFGDGTRLSIL.

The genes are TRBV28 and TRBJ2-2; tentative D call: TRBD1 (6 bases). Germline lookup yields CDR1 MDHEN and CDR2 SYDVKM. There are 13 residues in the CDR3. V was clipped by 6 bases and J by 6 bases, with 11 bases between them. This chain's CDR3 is CASSLQGPGELFF. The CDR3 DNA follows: TGTGCCAGCAGCCTACAGGGTCCCGGGGAGCTGTTTTTT.

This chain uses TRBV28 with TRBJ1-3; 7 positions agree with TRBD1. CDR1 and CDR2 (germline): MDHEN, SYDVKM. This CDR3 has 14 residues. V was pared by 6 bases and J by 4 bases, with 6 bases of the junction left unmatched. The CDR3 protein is CASSLDRAGNTIYF. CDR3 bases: TGTGCCAGCAGCCTCGACAGGGCCGGAAACACCATATATTTT.

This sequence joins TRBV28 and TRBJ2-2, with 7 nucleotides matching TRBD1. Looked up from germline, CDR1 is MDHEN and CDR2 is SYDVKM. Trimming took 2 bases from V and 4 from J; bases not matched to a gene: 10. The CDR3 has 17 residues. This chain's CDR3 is CASSLPDRVKGTGELFF. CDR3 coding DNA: TGTGCCAGCAGTTTACCCGACAGGGTCAAGGGCACCGGGGAGCTGTTTTTT. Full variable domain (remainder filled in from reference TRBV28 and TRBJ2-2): DVKVTQSSRYLVKRTGEKVFLECVQDMDHENMFWYRQDPGLGLRLIYFSYDVKMKEKGDIPEGYSVSREKKERFSLILESASTNQTSMYLCASSLPDRVKGTGELFFGEGSRLTVL.

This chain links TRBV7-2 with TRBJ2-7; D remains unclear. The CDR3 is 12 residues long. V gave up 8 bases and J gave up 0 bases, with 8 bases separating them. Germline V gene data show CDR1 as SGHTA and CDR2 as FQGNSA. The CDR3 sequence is CASSQVSYEQYF. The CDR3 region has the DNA TGTGCCAGCTCTCAGGTCTCCTACGAGCAGTACTTC.

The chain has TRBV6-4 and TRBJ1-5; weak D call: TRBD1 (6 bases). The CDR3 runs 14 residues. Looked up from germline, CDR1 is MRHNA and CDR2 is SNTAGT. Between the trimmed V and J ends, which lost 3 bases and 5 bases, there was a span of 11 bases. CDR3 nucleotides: TGTGCCAGCAGTGAACAGGGTGGGGATCAGCCCCAGCATTTT. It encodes CASSEQGGDQPQHF.

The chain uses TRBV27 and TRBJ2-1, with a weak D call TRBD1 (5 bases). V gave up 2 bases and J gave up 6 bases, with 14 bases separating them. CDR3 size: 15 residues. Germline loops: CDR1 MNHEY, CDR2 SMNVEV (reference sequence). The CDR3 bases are TGTGCCAGCAGTTTAAGGGCAGGGCCCCGCAATGAGCAGTTCTTC. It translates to CASSLRAGPRNEQFF.

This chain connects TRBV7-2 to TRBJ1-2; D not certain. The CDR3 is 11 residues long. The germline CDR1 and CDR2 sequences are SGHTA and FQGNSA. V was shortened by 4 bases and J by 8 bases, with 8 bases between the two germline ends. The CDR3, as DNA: TGTGCCAGCAGCTCGGGGTGGGGCTACACCTTC. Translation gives CASSSGWGYTF.

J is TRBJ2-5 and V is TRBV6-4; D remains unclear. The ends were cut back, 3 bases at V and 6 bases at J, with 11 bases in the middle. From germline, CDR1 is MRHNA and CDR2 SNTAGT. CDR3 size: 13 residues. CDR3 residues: CASSETAGKTQYF. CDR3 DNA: TGTGCCAGCAGTGAAACAGCAGGCAAGACCCAGTACTTC.

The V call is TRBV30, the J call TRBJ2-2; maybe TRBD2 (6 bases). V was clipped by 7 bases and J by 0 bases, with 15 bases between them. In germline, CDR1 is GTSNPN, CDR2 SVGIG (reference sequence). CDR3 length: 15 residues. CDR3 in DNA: TGTGCCTTCACCCGAAGGGAGGCGAACACCGGGGAGCTGTTTTTT. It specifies CAFTRREANTGELFF. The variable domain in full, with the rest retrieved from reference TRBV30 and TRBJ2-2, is SQTIHQWPATLVQPVGSPLSLECTVEGTSNPNLYWYRQAAGRGLQLLFYSVGIGQISSEVPQNLSASRPQDRQFILSSKKLLLSDSGFYLCAFTRREANTGELFFGEGSRLTVL.

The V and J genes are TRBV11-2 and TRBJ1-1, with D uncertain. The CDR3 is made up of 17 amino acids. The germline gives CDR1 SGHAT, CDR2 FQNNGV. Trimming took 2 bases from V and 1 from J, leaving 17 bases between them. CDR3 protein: CASSLRVGPFENTEAFF. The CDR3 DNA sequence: TGTGCCAGCAGCTTACGAGTGGGCCCCTTTGAGAACACTGAAGCTTTCTTT.

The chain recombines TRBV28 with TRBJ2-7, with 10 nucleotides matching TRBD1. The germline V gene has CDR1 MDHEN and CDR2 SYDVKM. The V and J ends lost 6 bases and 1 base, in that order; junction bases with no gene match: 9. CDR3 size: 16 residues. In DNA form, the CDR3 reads TGTGCCAGCAGCGAGTCGAGGACAGGGGGGTCCTACGAGCAGTACTTC. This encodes CASSESRTGGSYEQYF.

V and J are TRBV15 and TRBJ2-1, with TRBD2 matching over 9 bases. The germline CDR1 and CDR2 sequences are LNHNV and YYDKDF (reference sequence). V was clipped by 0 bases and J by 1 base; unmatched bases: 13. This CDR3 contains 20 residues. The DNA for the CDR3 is TGTGCCACCAGCAGAGATCCCCGCGGGAGGGCCGACCCATCCTACAATGAGCAGTTCTTC. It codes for CATSRDPRGRADPSYNEQFF. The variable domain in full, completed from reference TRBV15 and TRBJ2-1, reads DAMVIQNPRYQVTQFGKPVTLSCSQTLNHNVMYWYQQKSSQAPKLLFHYYDKDFNNEADTPDNFQSRRPNTSFCFLDIRSPGLGDTAMYLCATSRDPRGRADPSYNEQFFGPGTRLTVL.

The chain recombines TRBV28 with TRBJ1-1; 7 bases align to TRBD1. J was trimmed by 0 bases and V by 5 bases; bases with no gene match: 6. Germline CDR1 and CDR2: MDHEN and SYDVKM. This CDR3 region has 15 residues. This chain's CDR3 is CASSPTDRLNTEAFF. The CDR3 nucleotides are TGTGCCAGCAGTCCAACGGACAGGCTGAACACTGAAGCTTTCTTT.

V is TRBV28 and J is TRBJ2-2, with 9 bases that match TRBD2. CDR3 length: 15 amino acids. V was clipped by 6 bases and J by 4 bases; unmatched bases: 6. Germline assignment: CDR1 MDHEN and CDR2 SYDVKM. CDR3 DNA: TGTGCCAGCAGGGGGACTAGCCGCGGCACCGGGGAGCTGTTTTTT. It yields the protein CASRGTSRGTGELFF.

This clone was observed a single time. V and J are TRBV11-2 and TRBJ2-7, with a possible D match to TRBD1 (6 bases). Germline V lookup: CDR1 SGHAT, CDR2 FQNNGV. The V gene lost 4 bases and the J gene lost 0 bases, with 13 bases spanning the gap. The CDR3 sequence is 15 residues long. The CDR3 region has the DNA TGTGCCAGCAGCTCATCCGGGACACCCTCCTACGAGCAGTACTTC. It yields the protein CASSSSGTPSYEQYF. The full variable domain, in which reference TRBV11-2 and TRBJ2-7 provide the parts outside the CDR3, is EAGVAQSPRYKIIEKRQSVAFWCNPISGHATLYWYQQILGQGPKLLIQFQNNGVVDDSQLPKDRFSAERLKGVDSTLKIQPAKLEDSAVYLCASSSSGTPSYEQYFGPGTRLTVT.

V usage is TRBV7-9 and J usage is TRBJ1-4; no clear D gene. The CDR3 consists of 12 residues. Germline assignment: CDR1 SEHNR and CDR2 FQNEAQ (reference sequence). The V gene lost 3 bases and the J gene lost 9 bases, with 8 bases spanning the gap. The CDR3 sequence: CASSLIDQKLFF. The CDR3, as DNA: TGTGCCAGCAGCTTGATAGATCAAAAACTGTTTTTT.

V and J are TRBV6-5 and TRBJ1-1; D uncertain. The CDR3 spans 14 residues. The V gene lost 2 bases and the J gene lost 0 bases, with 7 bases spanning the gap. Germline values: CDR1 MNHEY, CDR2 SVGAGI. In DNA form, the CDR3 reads TGTGCCAGCAGTTACGCAGACATGAACACTGAAGCTTTCTTT. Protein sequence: CASSYADMNTEAFF.

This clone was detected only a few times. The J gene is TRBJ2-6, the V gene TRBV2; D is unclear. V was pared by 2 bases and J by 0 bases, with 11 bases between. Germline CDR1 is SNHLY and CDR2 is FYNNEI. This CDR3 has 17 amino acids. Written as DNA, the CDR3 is TGTGCCAGCAGTGAATTGAGACAAAGCTCTGGGGCCAACGTCCTGACTTTC. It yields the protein CASSELRQSSGANVLTF.

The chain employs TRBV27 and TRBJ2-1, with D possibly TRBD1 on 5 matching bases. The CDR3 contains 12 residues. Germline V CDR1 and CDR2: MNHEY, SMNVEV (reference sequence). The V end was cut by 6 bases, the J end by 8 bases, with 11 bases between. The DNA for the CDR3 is TGTGCCAGCAGAGGAGTAGGGGATGAGCAGTTCTTC. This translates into CASRGVGDEQFF.

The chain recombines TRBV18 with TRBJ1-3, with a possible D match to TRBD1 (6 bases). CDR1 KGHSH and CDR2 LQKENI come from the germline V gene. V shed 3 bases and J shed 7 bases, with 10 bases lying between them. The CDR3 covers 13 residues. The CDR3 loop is CASSPGDRNTIYF. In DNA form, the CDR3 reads TGTGCCAGCTCACCGGGAGACAGGAACACCATATATTTT.

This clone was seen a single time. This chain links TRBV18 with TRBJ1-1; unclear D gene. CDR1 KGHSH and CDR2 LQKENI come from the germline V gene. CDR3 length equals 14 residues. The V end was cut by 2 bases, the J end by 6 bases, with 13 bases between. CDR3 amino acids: CASSPTEGLSEAFF. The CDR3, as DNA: TGTGCCAGCTCACCAACGGAGGGTCTCTCTGAAGCTTTCTTT.

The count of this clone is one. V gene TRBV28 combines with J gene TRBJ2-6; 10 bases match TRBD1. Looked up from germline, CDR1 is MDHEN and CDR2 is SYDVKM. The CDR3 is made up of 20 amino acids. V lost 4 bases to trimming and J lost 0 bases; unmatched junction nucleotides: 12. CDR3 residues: CASSSPGQGTGSSGANVLTF. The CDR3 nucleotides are TGTGCCAGCAGTTCACCGGGACAGGGGACAGGGAGCTCTGGGGCCAACGTCCTGACTTTC.

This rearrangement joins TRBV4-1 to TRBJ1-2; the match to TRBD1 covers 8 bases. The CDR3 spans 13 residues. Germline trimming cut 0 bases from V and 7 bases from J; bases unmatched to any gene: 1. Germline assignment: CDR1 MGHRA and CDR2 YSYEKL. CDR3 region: CASSQDRGLGYTF. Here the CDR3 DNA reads TGCGCCAGCAGCCAAGACAGGGGGCTTGGCTACACCTTC.

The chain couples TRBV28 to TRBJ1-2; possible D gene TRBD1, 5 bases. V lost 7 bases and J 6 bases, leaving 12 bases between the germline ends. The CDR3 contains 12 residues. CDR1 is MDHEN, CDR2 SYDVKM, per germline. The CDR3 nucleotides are TGTGCCAGCACGGAGGGGATTCATGGCTACACCTTC. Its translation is CASTEGIHGYTF.